The table lists the clone carrying this T cell receptor beta chain with a count of one. Its antigen is currently unknown. This entry belongs to a study of beta chain features in type 1 diabetes. CDR3 length: 14 residues. The V and J ends lost 3 bases and 4 bases respectively, with 14 bases between them. Germline-derived CDR1 and CDR2 are SGHRS and YFSETQ. The whole isolated RNA underwent reverse transcription, so sequencing captured expressed TCRB transcripts. Naive, central memory and regulatory T cell samples yielded around 3.5 million reads on average. Measured with immunoSEQ multiplex PCR; TCRdb has only the in-frame clones, and not every one. In the table there are approximately 44,000 clones, roughly half of which are singletons. Study observations and caveats: Relative to healthy donors, patients appeared to have naive, central memory and Treg TCRB repertoires that were more similar.

A single heparinised blood sample, averaging about 100 mL, was obtained per donor. The material sequenced was Tregs from blood. The sequence was obtained from a young woman in good health. The chain employs TRBV5-1 and TRBJ2-7; a weak D match, TRBD2 (5 bases). The CDR3 protein is CASSSAGNSYEQYF. The CDR3 nucleotides are TGCGCCAGCAGCTCCGCCGGGAATTCTTACGAGCAGTACTTC.